The clone carrying this T cell receptor (beta chain) has a handful of counts. Its antigen is not known. A read error may produce the germline difference seen at one junction end. TCRB transcripts that were expressed got sequenced, as all of the isolated RNA had been reverse transcribed. Read counts averaged roughly 3.5 million for samples of naive, central memory and regulatory T cells. TCRdb's copy holds only in-frame clones and misses some; the assay was immunoSEQ multiplex PCR. The top ten clones hold 0.09% to 0.15% of a sample with over 600,000 clones, approximately 13% of them seen once. This specimen belongs to a study of beta chain features in type 1 diabetes. General study points: A closer apparent resemblance between naive, central memory and Treg TCRB repertoires was seen in patients than in healthy donors. When VDJ junctions were examined, type 1 diabetes patients showed fewer insertions and more deletions. Equally in patients and controls, PCR might preferentially amplify shorter templates. For Type 1 diabetes patients, all four CD4+ subsets carried TCRB CDR3s that were moderately but significantly shorter.

This CDR3 region has 15 residues. CDR1 MNHEY and CDR2 SVGAGI come from the germline V gene. Source material: naive CD4+ T cells from blood. The TCR originated in a man aged 30 to 45 with type 1 diabetes. This chain uses TRBV6-5 with TRBJ1-5; 7 positions agree with TRBD1. CDR3 in amino acids: CASRKYRDRNQSQHF. As DNA, the CDR3 is TGTGCCAGCAGGAAATACCGGGACAGAAATCAGTCCCAGCATTTT.